The 14 T cell receptor beta chains in this list originate from one sample, sequenced in a study of T-cell reconstitution after alpha-beta-depleted transplantation in children. A library of TCRbeta sequences, prepared with unique molecular identifiers, was generated. TCRdb reprocessed the PCR reads via MiXCR and lists one record per CDR3 protein. The sample includes more than 400,000 distinct CDR3 sequences, around two fifths seen only once; the top ten take 25% to 30%. The sample in question was PBMCs, obtained before TCRalphabeta/CD19-depleted stem cell transplant. The receptors originated from a girl aged 2-10 years with aplastic anemia, due to receive a stem cell transplant.

The chain carries TRBV20-1 and TRBJ2-7; weak D call: TRBD1 (7 bases). Per the germline V gene, CDR1 is DFQATT and CDR2 is SNEGSKA (reference sequence). V shed 4 bases and J shed 5 bases, with 21 bases lying between them. The CDR3 sequence is 15 residues long. CDR3 sequence (DNA): TGCAGTGCTAATCAGGGGGGCGCCGTGGTCAACGAGCAGTACTTC. This translates into CSANQGGAVVNEQYF.

The chain uses TRBV5-1 and TRBJ2-2; D may be TRBD2 (6 bases). Germline-derived CDR1 and CDR2 are SGHRS and YFSETQ. Trimming shortened V by 2 bases and J by 4 bases, and 15 bases separated the two germline ends. CDR3 length equals 16 residues. As DNA, the CDR3 is TGCGCCAGCAGCTTTACAGGCCTCGGGAGCACCGGGGAGCTGTTTTTT. Translation: CASSFTGLGSTGELFF.

This clonotype was counted ten times or more. The V gene is TRBV20-1, the J gene TRBJ1-2; TRBD1 matches 8 bases. Looked up from germline, CDR1 is DFQATT and CDR2 is SNEGSKA (reference sequence). There are 13 residues in the CDR3. The V gene end was trimmed by 3 bases and the J gene end by 8 bases; junction bases not matched to a gene: 8. The CDR3 DNA reads as TGCAGTGCTAGTTTAAAACAGGGGGAAGGCTACACCTTC. Its protein product is CSASLKQGEGYTF.

In its sample, this clonotype was seen once. J is TRBJ2-5 and V is TRBV5-1; D tentatively fits TRBD1 or TRBD2 (5 bases each). With 4 bases removed from V and 0 bases from J, the gap between germline ends came to 10 bases. The germline CDR1 and CDR2 sequences are SGHRS and YFSETQ. This CDR3 contains 14 residues. The chain's CDR3 is CASSDRDHQETQYF. The CDR3 DNA reads as TGCGCCAGCAGCGATCGGGACCACCAAGAGACCCAGTACTTC.

With regard to this clonotype: A clone one base away is much larger, so this may be a read error. The chain joins TRBV27 to TRBJ2-1; possibly TRBD1 for D (5 bases). This CDR3 has 15 residues. The germline CDR1 and CDR2 sequences are MNHEY and SMNVEV (reference sequence). This chain's CDR3 is CASSLSPPGHNEQLF. As DNA, the CDR3 is TGTGCCAGCAGTTTATCTCCACCAGGACACAATGAGCAGCTCTTC.

V gene TRBV12-3 or TRBV12-4 combines with J gene TRBJ2-2, with D perhaps assigned TRBD1 or TRBD2 (6 bases each). V was trimmed by 1 base and J by 4 bases, leaving 10 bases between them. The length of the CDR3 is 15 residues. In DNA form, the CDR3 reads TGTGCCAGCAGTTTAGGAGGGGGGCGCACCGGGGAGCTGTTTTTT. Its protein product is CASSLGGGRTGELFF.

This clonotype has at least ten counts. V gene TRBV15 combines with J gene TRBJ2-1; D might be TRBD2 (5 bases). Between the trimmed V and J ends, which lost 0 bases and 10 bases, there was a span of 16 bases. Germline CDR1 is LNHNV and CDR2 is YYDKDF (reference sequence). The CDR3 consists of 15 residues. The CDR3 DNA reads TGTGCCACCAGCAGAGAACACTCGAGGATAGCGGAGCAGTTCTTC. Amino acid sequence: CATSREHSRIAEQFF.

This clonotype was observed many times. V gene TRBV4-2 combines with J gene TRBJ1-5; TRBD1 matches 8 bases. V lost 1 base and J lost 4; bases outside the gene matches: 6. This CDR3 is built from 16 residues. Germline V gene lookup returns CDR1 LGHNA and CDR2 YNFKEQ. CDR3 residues: CASSQVKTGENQPQHF. CDR3 sequence (DNA): TGTGCCAGCAGCCAAGTTAAGACAGGGGAGAATCAGCCCCAGCATTTT.

The chain uses TRBV28 and TRBJ1-6; D gene unclear. CDR3 length equals 17 residues. Trimming stripped 5 bases from V and 4 bases from J, with 18 bases between. Germline V gene data show CDR1 as MDHEN and CDR2 as SYDVKM. Here the CDR3 reads CASSTVRREGYNSPLHF. CDR3 in DNA: TGTGCCAGCAGTACCGTCCGAAGAGAGGGATATAATTCACCCCTCCACTTT. The whole variable domain, filled in from reference TRBV28 and TRBJ1-6, reads DVKVTQSSRYLVKRTGEKVFLECVQDMDHENMFWYRQDPGLGLRLIYFSYDVKMKEKGDIPEGYSVSREKKERFSLILESASTNQTSMYLCASSTVRREGYNSPLHFGNGTRLTVT.

This clonotype was seen at least ten times. The chain joins TRBV5-1 to TRBJ1-1; D is unclear. Germline V gives CDR1 SGHRS, CDR2 YFSETQ. The CDR3 consists of 14 residues. Trimming shortened V by 0 bases and J by 0 bases, and 6 bases separated the two germline ends. The DNA for the CDR3 is TGCGCCAGCAGCTTGGGACCTCTGAACACTGAAGCTTTCTTT. As protein: CASSLGPLNTEAFF.

This clonotype was detected a few times. The chain joins TRBV20-1 to TRBJ1-2, with a tentative D call TRBD1 (5 bases). CDR1 DFQATT and CDR2 SNEGSKA come from the germline V gene (reference sequence). The CDR3 has 13 residues. The V and J ends lost 2 bases and 5 bases respectively, with 12 bases between them. The CDR3 region is CSARKGREYGYTF. CDR3 nucleotide sequence: TGCAGTGCTAGAAAGGGCAGGGAATATGGCTACACCTTC.

This clonotype has only one observation. The V call is TRBV28, the J call TRBJ2-2; D unresolved. V shed 5 bases and J shed 6 bases, with 10 bases lying between them. CDR3 size: 13 residues. Germline CDR1 reads MDHEN; CDR2 reads SYDVKM. The DNA of the CDR3 is TGTGCCAGCAGTCTCATAAGTTCCGGGGAGCTGTTTTTT. It codes for CASSLISSGELFF. Together with reference TRBV28 and TRBJ2-2, the CDR3 gives the full variable domain: DVKVTQSSRYLVKRTGEKVFLECVQDMDHENMFWYRQDPGLGLRLIYFSYDVKMKEKGDIPEGYSVSREKKERFSLILESASTNQTSMYLCASSLISSGELFFGEGSRLTVL.

A few counts support this clonotype. V is TRBV20-1 and J is TRBJ1-4; TRBD1 might be the D (5 bases). Germline V gene lookup returns CDR1 DFQATT and CDR2 SNEGSKA (reference sequence). The V end lost 6 bases, the J end lost 3 bases, and 14 bases lay between the germline ends. The CDR3 covers 14 residues. This CDR3 is CSAGGTHSNEKLFF. DNA of the CDR3: TGCAGTGCGGGGGGGACCCATTCTAATGAAAAACTGTTTTTT.

The chain has TRBV5-1 and TRBJ1-1, with TRBD1 identical over 8 bases. This CDR3 is built from 15 residues. The germline gives CDR1 SGHRS, CDR2 YFSETQ. After removal of 4 bases from V and 1 base from J, the junction contained 6 bases not matched to a gene. The CDR3 sequence: CASSPDRVENTEAFF. In DNA form, the CDR3 reads TGCGCCAGCAGCCCGGACAGGGTGGAGAACACTGAAGCTTTCTTT.